This T cell receptor beta chain was sequenced in a study of cytomegalovirus exposure and HLA in healthy donors. A note on this clone: Its antigen is undetermined.

The PCR had 60 Vbeta and 13 Jbeta primers. Method: immunoSEQ multiplex PCR; TCRdb's copy keeps in-frame clones and lacks some. Here the sample table reports about 33,000 clones. Study-level results: The authors listed 150 to 200 TCR beta chains as cytomegalovirus-associated. Later analysis showed TCR association rates varying by HLA locus, highest for DRB1 and lowest for HLA-C. A later analysis linked a missense variant in DCLRE1C to the trimming of TCR beta V and J genes. It was reported that the classifier diagnosed cytomegalovirus status with high specificity and sensitivity in both the original and validation cohorts.

V lost 2 bases to trimming and J lost 3 bases; unmatched junction nucleotides: 3. The CDR3 totals 14 residues. Germline V gives CDR1 MDHEN, CDR2 SYDVKM. Sequencing used PBMCs. V gene TRBV28 combines with J gene TRBJ1-2, with 7 bases that match TRBD1. The TCR originated in a woman between 35 and 50 years old in good health and CMV-seropositive. The CDR3 protein is CASSLAQGDYGYTF. The CDR3 DNA reads TGTGCCAGCAGTTTAGCGCAGGGGGACTATGGCTACACCTTC.